In this sample, the clone carrying this T cell receptor (beta chain) turned up a few times. Its antigen is unidentified. After 5'RACE with constant-segment primers, TCR alpha and TCR beta cDNA libraries carrying sample barcodes and UMIs were obtained. TCRdb used MiXCR to reprocess the 5' RACE reads, holding one entry per CDR3 protein. In the table there are 65,000 to 100,000 distinct CDR3 sequences, 9.5% to 15% of which are singletons. Germline V gene lookup returns CDR1 MNHEY and CDR2 SVGAGI. The CDR3 spans 15 residues. V gave up 0 bases and J gave up 6 bases, with 14 bases separating them. The sample comes from a study of T-cell memory formation after mild COVID-19. Study results and limitations: Later expanders leaned CD4+, whereas day 15 to 85 contracting clones were balanced CD4/CD8.

Input material: PBMCs or a T cell subset sorted from them (not recorded which). This rearrangement joins TRBV6-5 to TRBJ1-2; D call uncertain. The source is a young man who had mild COVID-19 (a few samples of this study predate the infection). Cell type and time point are not known. The CDR3: CASSYSREPLDGYTF. The CDR3 DNA is TGTGCCAGCAGTTACTCCCGGGAACCACTGGATGGCTACACCTTC.